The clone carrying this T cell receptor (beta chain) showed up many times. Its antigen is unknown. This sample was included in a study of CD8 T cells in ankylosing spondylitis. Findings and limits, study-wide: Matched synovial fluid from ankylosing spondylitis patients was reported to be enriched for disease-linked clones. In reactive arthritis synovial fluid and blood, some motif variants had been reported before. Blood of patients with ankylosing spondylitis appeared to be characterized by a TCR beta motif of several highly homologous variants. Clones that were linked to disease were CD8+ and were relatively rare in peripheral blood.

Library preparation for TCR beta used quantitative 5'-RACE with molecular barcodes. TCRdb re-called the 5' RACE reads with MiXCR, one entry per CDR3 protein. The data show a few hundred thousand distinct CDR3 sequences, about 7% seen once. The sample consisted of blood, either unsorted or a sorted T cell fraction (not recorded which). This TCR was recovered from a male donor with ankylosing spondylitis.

The CDR3 protein is CASSQVEGRNEQYF. Written as DNA, the CDR3 is TGCGCCAGCAGCCAAGTAGAGGGAAGGAACGAGCAGTACTTC. The chain carries TRBV4-3 and TRBJ2-7, with D possibly matching TRBD2 (5 bases). Germline CDR1 and CDR2: LGHNA and YSLEER. The CDR3 extends over 14 amino acids. V was trimmed by 1 base and J by 5 bases, leaving 12 bases between them.